Here is one TCR beta chain with its context. The target antigen is unknown. Healthy Caucasian individuals from Russia aged about 6 to 100 served as donors. These data originate in a study of blood T cells in healthy people across ages. For the second PCR, which ran for roughly 6 to 12 cycles, a sample-barcoded 5' primer and a J-beta primer mix were used. Each of the samples gave a minimum of 2.5 million paired-end reads that contained CDR3. TCRdb used MiXCR to reprocess the 5' RACE reads, holding one entry per CDR3 protein. The repertoire consists of over a million distinct CDR3 sequences, with around 42% occurring once and the leading ten covering 7.9%. Study-wide results and limits: Age advanced and TCR beta diversity per million T cells fell, roughly linearly.

The germline CDR1 and CDR2 sequences are PRHDT and FYEKMQ (reference sequence). This CDR3 region has 15 residues. V was shortened by 5 bases and J by 2 bases, with 16 bases between the two germline ends. The V and J genes are TRBV13 and TRBJ2-7; a possible D gene is TRBD2 (6 bases). The sequence came from a woman aged 18-29 years in good health. Sequencing was performed on blood. CDR3 coding DNA: TGTGCCAGCAGCCCAAAAGCGGGCAGGGCCTACGAGCAGTACTTC. Protein product: CASSPKAGRAYEQYF.